These 9 T cell receptor beta chains were sequenced from one sample in a study of monozygotic twins with inflammatory bowel disease. TCRdb reworked the 5' RACE reads into one entry per CDR3 protein, no DNA. The sample includes 350,000 to 550,000 distinct CDR3 sequences. The sample consisted of blood. The origin of the receptors is a human donor with ulcerative colitis or Crohn's disease, or a healthy co-twin of an affected twin (not recorded which).

This rearrangement joins TRBV20-1 to TRBJ2-3. Germline CDR1 and CDR2: DFQATT and SNEGSKA (reference sequence). The CDR3 spans 14 residues. CDR3 amino acids: CSAESATSTDTQYF.

The CDR3 region is CAGQGAPDTGELFF. V and J are TRBV5-5 and TRBJ2-2; TCRdb picks TRBD1, but there is no DNA to check that call. Germline V gene sequence: CDR1 SGHKS, CDR2 YYEKEE (reference sequence). The CDR3 totals 14 residues. Based on the CDR3 plus reference TRBV5-5 and TRBJ2-2, the full variable domain is DAGVTQSPTHLIKTRGQQVTLRCSPISGHKSVSWYQQVLGQGPQFIFQYYEKEERGRGNFPDRFSARQFPNYSSELNVNALLLGDSALYLCAGQGAPDTGELFFGEGSRLTVL.

Here the CDR3 reads CSARQGLNYGYTF. The gene calls are TRBV20-1 and TRBJ1-2; absent DNA, TCRdb's TRBD1 call cannot be checked. Germline V gives CDR1 DFQATT, CDR2 SNEGSKA (reference sequence). This CDR3 is built from 13 residues.

This chain uses TRBV20-1 with TRBJ2-2. The germline CDR1 and CDR2 sequences are DFQATT and SNEGSKA (reference sequence). CDR3 length: 12 amino acids. CDR3 loop: CTLFSNTGELFF.

The V call is TRBV11-1, the J call TRBJ2-3; the TRBD2 assignment by TCRdb is unverifiable without DNA. This CDR3 is built from 18 residues. The germline V gene has CDR1 SGHAT and CDR2 FQDESV (reference sequence). The CDR3: CASSLADRRGDWTDTQYF. The entire variable domain, with the rest obtained from reference TRBV11-1 and TRBJ2-3, is as follows: EAEVAQSPRYKITEKSQAVAFWCDPISGHATLYWYRQILGQGPELLVQFQDESVVDDSQLPKDRFSAERLKGVDSTLKIQPAELGDSAMYLCASSLADRRGDWTDTQYFGPGTRLTVL.

The chain joins TRBV5-4 to TRBJ2-5; TCRdb's D gene call, TRBD1, goes unchecked for lack of DNA. The germline V gene encodes CDR1 SGHNT and CDR2 YYREEE (reference sequence). The CDR3 spans 15 residues. CDR3 amino acids: CASSFYQGGRETQYF.

This chain's CDR3 is CASSGSDGNTEAFF. The chain links TRBV5-1 to TRBJ1-1. The CDR3 sequence is 14 residues long. Germline values: CDR1 SGHRS, CDR2 YFSETQ.

The chain uses TRBV5-1 and TRBJ1-4; TCRdb reports TRBD1, a call that lacks DNA to check it against. Germline V CDR1 and CDR2: SGHRS, YFSETQ. The CDR3 length is 16 residues. CDR3 residues: CASSPETTGGNEKLFF.

The chain links TRBV10-3 to TRBJ2-7; TCRdb outputs TRBD1, but without DNA this stays unchecked. CDR1 ENHRY and CDR2 SYGVKD come from the germline V gene. The CDR3 extends over 15 amino acids. CDR3 protein: CAISERALGTDEQYF.